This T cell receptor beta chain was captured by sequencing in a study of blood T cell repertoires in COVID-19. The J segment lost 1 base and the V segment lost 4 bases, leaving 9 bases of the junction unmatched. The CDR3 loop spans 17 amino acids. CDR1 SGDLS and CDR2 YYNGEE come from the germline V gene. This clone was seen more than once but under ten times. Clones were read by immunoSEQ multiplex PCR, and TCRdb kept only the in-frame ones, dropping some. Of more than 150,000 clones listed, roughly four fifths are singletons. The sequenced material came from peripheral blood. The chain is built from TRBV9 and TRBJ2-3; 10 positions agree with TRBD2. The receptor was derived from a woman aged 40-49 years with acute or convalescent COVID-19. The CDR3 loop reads CASSSRDGTSGTDTQYF. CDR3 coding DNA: TGTGCCAGCAGCTCCCGAGACGGGACTAGCGGCACAGATACGCAGTATTTT.